The 18 T cell receptor beta chains listed next were all sequenced from one sample in a study of hypomethylating agent response in myelodysplastic syndrome. The assay was immunoSEQ multiplex PCR, and TCRdb's table has in-frame clones only and misses some. This table holds more than 3,000 clones, more than 75% found once. The sequences come from bone marrow, collected before or after starting hypomethylating agent treatment for myelodysplastic syndrome (not recorded which). These receptors originate from a human donor with myelodysplastic syndrome.

The chain couples TRBV6-5 to TRBJ2-3; tentatively, D is TRBD1 (6 bases). The CDR3 has 14 amino acids. Trimming removed 5 bases at V and 6 bases at J, with 15 bases between. CDR1 is MNHEY and CDR2 is SVGAGI in the germline V gene. CDR3 bases: TGTGCCAGCAGTCCCGAGACAGGAATGGATACGCAGTATTTT. It specifies CASSPETGMDTQYF.

The chain couples TRBV9 to TRBJ2-6, with D unclear. The CDR3 is made up of 12 amino acids. V lost 7 bases, J lost 1 base, and 3 bases lay in between. From germline, CDR1 is SGDLS and CDR2 YYNGEE. The CDR3 sequence is CASDSGANVLTF. The CDR3 DNA reads as TGTGCCAGCGATTCTGGGGCCAACGTCCTGACTTTC. The full variable domain, in which reference TRBV9 and TRBJ2-6 provide the parts outside the CDR3, is DSGVTQTPKHLITATGQRVTLRCSPRSGDLSVYWYQQSLDQGLQFLIQYYNGEERAKGNILERFSAQQFPDLHSELNLSSLELGDSALYFCASDSGANVLTFGAGSRLTVL.

This clone occurred once. V usage is TRBV6-5 and J usage is TRBJ1-2, with D uncertain. The CDR3 contains 13 residues. V lost 1 base to trimming and J lost 7 bases, with 10 bases between them. Germline V CDR1 and CDR2: MNHEY, SVGAGI. Here the CDR3 reads CASSYFGDGGYTF. The CDR3 DNA is TGTGCCAGCAGTTACTTCGGGGATGGTGGCTACACCTTC.

This chain links TRBV7-2 with TRBJ2-3; weak D call: TRBD2 (6 bases). CDR1 is SGHTA and CDR2 is FQGNSA in the germline V gene. The CDR3 runs 16 residues. V lost 5 bases and J lost 0, with 15 bases in between. CDR3 in amino acids: CASSQAGGFSTDTQYF. As DNA, the CDR3 is TGTGCCAGCAGCCAAGCGGGCGGCTTTAGCACAGATACGCAGTATTTT. Full variable domain (remainder filled in from reference TRBV7-2 and TRBJ2-3): GAGVSQSPSNKVTEKGKDVELRCDPISGHTALYWYRQSLGQGLEFLIYFQGNSAPDKSGLPSDRFSAERTGGSVSTLTIQRTQQEDSAVYLCASSQAGGFSTDTQYFGPGTRLTVL.

The chain employs TRBV4-1 and TRBJ2-1; D perhaps matches TRBD2 (5 bases). Trimming pared 3 bases from V and 6 bases from J, leaving 18 bases between. In germline, CDR1 is MGHRA, CDR2 YSYEKL. There are 16 residues in the CDR3. CDR3 protein: CASSQEPRTGLNEQFF. The DNA of the CDR3 is TGCGCCAGCAGCCAGGAACCCCGGACTGGACTCAATGAGCAGTTCTTC.

V usage is TRBV7-3 and J usage is TRBJ2-3, with a possible D match to TRBD1 (5 bases). The CDR3 loop spans 17 amino acids. Germline CDR1 SGHTA, CDR2 FQGTGA. The V end lost 2 bases, the J end lost 2 bases, and 17 bases lay between the germline ends. The CDR3 DNA sequence: TGTGCCAGCAGCTTAGCAGGGAAGAACCCCAACACAGATACGCAGTATTTT. Translating it yields CASSLAGKNPNTDTQYF.

CDR3 bases: TGTGCCAGCAGCTTGGTCATGGGTCAGAACACCGGGGAGCTGTTTTTT. Translated, it gives CASSLVMGQNTGELFF. The chain combines TRBV5-6 with TRBJ2-2, with no clear D. This CDR3 has 16 residues. In germline, CDR1 is SGHDT, CDR2 YYEEEE. V lost 0 bases and J lost 1, with 10 bases in between.

V gene TRBV7-2 combines with J gene TRBJ2-7, with D hard to call. The CDR3 has 11 residues. The V gene lost 2 bases and the J gene lost 1 base, with 0 bases spanning the gap. Germline assignment: CDR1 SGHTA and CDR2 FQGNSA. CDR3 protein: CASSLSYEQYF. As DNA, the CDR3 is TGTGCCAGCAGCTTATCCTACGAGCAGTACTTC. Full variable domain (missing parts from reference TRBV7-2 and TRBJ2-7): GAGVSQSPSNKVTEKGKDVELRCDPISGHTALYWYRQSLGQGLEFLIYFQGNSAPDKSGLPSDRFSAERTGGSVSTLTIQRTQQEDSAVYLCASSLSYEQYFGPGTRLTVT.

This clone has only one observation. This chain connects TRBV6-1 to TRBJ2-7; D is perhaps TRBD1 (6 bases). This CDR3 has 13 residues. Deletions cut 2 bases from V and 3 bases from J, with 8 bases between. CDR1 and CDR2 from the germline V gene are MNHNS and SASEGT. The CDR3: CASSEQGIYEQYF. Written as DNA, the CDR3 is TGTGCCAGCAGTGAACAGGGGATCTACGAGCAGTACTTC.

V and J are TRBV9 and TRBJ2-1; 7 nucleotides agree with TRBD2. The CDR3 extends over 17 amino acids. Trimming at V came to 4 bases and at J to 6 bases, leaving 16 bases not matched to a gene. Germline-derived CDR1 and CDR2 are SGDLS and YYNGEE. The CDR3 spells CASSSRPGGSSANEQFF. DNA for the CDR3: TGTGCCAGCAGCTCGAGACCGGGGGGTAGTTCCGCCAATGAGCAGTTCTTC.

The CDR3 loop is CSSMATYNEQFF. CDR3 nucleotide sequence: TGCAGCAGTATGGCAACCTACAATGAGCAGTTCTTC. V is TRBV29-1 and J is TRBJ2-1, with unresolved D. CDR3 size: 12 residues. V was clipped by 8 bases and J by 2 bases, with 10 bases between them. The germline V gene encodes CDR1 SQVTM and CDR2 ANQGSEA.

In nucleotides, the CDR3 is TGTGCCAGTAGTGGGGCGAGGGGATCTGGGGCCAACGTCCTGACTTTC. It codes for CASSGARGSGANVLTF. The chain employs TRBV19 and TRBJ2-6; D tentatively reads TRBD1 or TRBD2 (5 bases each). Germline CDR1 and CDR2: LNHDA and SQIVND (reference sequence). V lost 5 bases and J lost 1, with 12 bases in between. CDR3 size: 16 residues.

The gene calls are TRBV6-1 and TRBJ2-1; 7 bases are shared with TRBD1. V lost 4 bases to trimming and J lost 4 bases; unmatched junction nucleotides: 4. The germline V gene has CDR1 MNHNS and CDR2 SASEGT. This CDR3 has 14 amino acids. Here the CDR3 reads CASSVTGEYNEQFF. The CDR3, as DNA: TGTGCCAGCAGTGTTACAGGGGAATACAATGAGCAGTTCTTC.

The DNA for the CDR3 is TGTGCCAGCAGGCAGATCCCCTATGGCTACACCTTC. This sequence encodes CASRQIPYGYTF. V and J are TRBV6-1 and TRBJ1-2, with D unclear. The V and J ends lost 6 bases and 4 bases respectively, with 9 bases between them. The germline V gene encodes CDR1 MNHNS and CDR2 SASEGT. The CDR3 totals 12 residues.

This sequence joins TRBV11-2 and TRBJ2-7; D remains ambiguous. V was cut by 5 bases and J by 7 bases, with 9 bases left in between. Germline CDR1 and CDR2: SGHAT and FQNNGV. This CDR3 contains 11 residues. The CDR3, as DNA: TGTGCCAGCAGCCTCTCCGGAGAGCAGTACTTC. Protein: CASSLSGEQYF.

This sequence joins TRBV15 and TRBJ1-1, with D hard to call. Germline values: CDR1 LNHNV, CDR2 YYDKDF (reference sequence). The CDR3 is 13 amino acids. Trimming shortened V by 6 bases and J by 1 base, and 9 bases separated the two germline ends. CDR3 sequence: CATSYYTNTEAFF. The DNA for the CDR3 is TGTGCCACCAGTTACTACACGAACACTGAAGCTTTCTTT.

The table lists this clone with a few counts. The J gene is TRBJ2-7, the V gene TRBV18, with D tentatively TRBD2 (8 bases). Germline assignment: CDR1 KGHSH and CDR2 LQKENI. The CDR3 extends over 18 amino acids. Trimming took off 0 bases at V and 4 bases at J, with 22 bases between the two ends. CDR3 sequence reads: CASSPPLSDRRGAYEQYF. CDR3 DNA sequence: TGTGCCAGCTCACCACCGTTATCGGACAGGCGGGGGGCATACGAGCAGTACTTC.

The DNA for the CDR3 is TGTGCCAGCGCACCCGGCCGGGGGAACACTGAAGCTTTCTTT. Translating it yields CASAPGRGNTEAFF. The gene calls are TRBV11-3 and TRBJ1-1; D is unclear. The CDR3 consists of 14 residues. Germline lookup yields CDR1 SGHNT and CDR2 YENEEA. V was trimmed by 8 bases and J by 1 base, leaving 14 bases between them.